Given below is one TCR beta chain in context. This sample stems from a study of response to subunit inactivated influenza vaccine. Germline V gives CDR1 MNHNS, CDR2 SASEGT. The length of the CDR3 is 16 residues. V gave up 4 bases and J gave up 0 bases; unmatched junction bases: 6. TCRdb reprocessed the RT-PCR reads with MiXCR, giving one entry per CDR3 protein. This table holds about 160,000 distinct CDR3 sequences, 11% found once. The rearrangement uses TRBV6-1 and TRBJ2-7; 10 positions agree with TRBD1. The sequencing here drew on non-naive T cells sorted from PBMCs, taken 45 days after vaccination. The source of this sequence is a man aged 50 or older who received an inactivated influenza vaccine. The CDR3 loop reads CASSASDRGSSYEQYF. In DNA form, the CDR3 reads TGTGCCAGCAGTGCCTCGGACAGGGGGAGCTCCTACGAGCAGTACTTC.